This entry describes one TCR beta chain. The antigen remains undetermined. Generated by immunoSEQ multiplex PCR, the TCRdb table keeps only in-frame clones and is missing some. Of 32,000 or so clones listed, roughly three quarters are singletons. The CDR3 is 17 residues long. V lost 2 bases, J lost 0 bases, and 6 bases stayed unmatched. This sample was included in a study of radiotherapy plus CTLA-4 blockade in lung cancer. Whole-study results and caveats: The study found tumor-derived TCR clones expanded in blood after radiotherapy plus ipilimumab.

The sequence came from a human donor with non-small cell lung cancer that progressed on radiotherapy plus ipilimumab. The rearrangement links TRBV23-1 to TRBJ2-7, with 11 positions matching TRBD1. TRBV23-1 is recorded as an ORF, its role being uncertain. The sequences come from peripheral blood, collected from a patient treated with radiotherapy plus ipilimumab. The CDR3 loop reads CASSQTLDRGPSYEQYF. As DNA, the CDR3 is TGCGCCAGCAGTCAAACACTGGACAGGGGGCCCTCCTACGAGCAGTACTTC.